This T cell receptor (beta chain) was found in a study of blood T cell repertoires in COVID-19. Source study methods: Counts of nucleated cells, estimated from reference gene primer amplification, were obtained. The repertoire was sequenced with immunoSEQ multiplex PCR; TCRdb's copy has only in-frame clones and lacks some. V and J calls and clone size are those listed in that table; D and trimming were worked out from the DNA. The repertoire holds some 220,000 clones, with roughly four fifths as singletons. Unmatched junction bases numbered 19, after V lost 5 bases and J lost 4 bases. The CDR3 contains 19 residues. Germline CDR1 SGHTA, CDR2 FQGNSA.

Sample: peripheral blood. The chain joins TRBV7-2 to TRBJ2-1; the match to TRBD2 covers 8 bases. This clonotype originated in a woman in her 70s with COVID-19, enrolled during active disease. The CDR3 DNA follows: TGTGCCAGCAGCCTCAGGTGGGTTAGCGGGATACTTTCATACAATGAGCAGTTCTTC. Its protein product is CASSLRWVSGILSYNEQFF.